This TCR beta chain was observed in a study of T cells in Graves' hyperthyroidism and ophthalmopathy. Whole-study context: Peripheral blood specimens were obtained at initial diagnosis, prior to any treatment. Broader study findings: In the analysis, a 13 V-J model separated ophthalmopathy from stable hyperthyroidism.

Pregnant or lactating patients were excluded, as were those with uncontrolled infection or other autoimmune disease. As for this clonotype: The target antigen is unknown.

The V end lost 2 bases, the J end lost 0 bases, and 26 bases lay between the germline ends. Germline-derived CDR1 and CDR2 are MNHEY and SVGEGT. This CDR3 has 20 amino acids. Researchers amplified the TCR beta CDR3 regions from RNA transcripts. The TCR CDR3 first-round RT-PCR relied on the HTBI primer set. One entry per CDR3 protein results from TCRdb running MiXCR on the multiplex PCR reads. Here the sample spans about 520,000 distinct CDR3 sequences, less than 25% being singletons. The chain recombines TRBV6-2 or TRBV6-3 with TRBJ2-7, with D perhaps being TRBD1 or TRBD2 (5 bases each). Sequenced input: blood. This receptor was taken from a man aged 18 to 30 with Graves' hyperthyroidism. CDR3 sequence reads: CASSYRGDPLSAWSSYEQYF. The CDR3 DNA sequence: TGTGCCAGCAGTTACAGGGGAGATCCTCTTTCTGCCTGGAGCTCCTACGAGCAGTACTTC.